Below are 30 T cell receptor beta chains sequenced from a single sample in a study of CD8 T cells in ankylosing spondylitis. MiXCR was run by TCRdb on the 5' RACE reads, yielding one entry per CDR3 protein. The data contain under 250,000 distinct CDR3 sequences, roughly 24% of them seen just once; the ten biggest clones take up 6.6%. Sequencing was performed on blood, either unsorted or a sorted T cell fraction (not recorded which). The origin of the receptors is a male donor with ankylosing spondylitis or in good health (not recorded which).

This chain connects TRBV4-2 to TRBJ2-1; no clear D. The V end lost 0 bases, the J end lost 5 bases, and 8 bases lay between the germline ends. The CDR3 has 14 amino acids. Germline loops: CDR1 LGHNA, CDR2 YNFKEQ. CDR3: CASSQDFGNNEQFF. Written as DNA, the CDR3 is TGTGCCAGCAGCCAAGACTTCGGCAACAATGAGCAGTTCTTC.

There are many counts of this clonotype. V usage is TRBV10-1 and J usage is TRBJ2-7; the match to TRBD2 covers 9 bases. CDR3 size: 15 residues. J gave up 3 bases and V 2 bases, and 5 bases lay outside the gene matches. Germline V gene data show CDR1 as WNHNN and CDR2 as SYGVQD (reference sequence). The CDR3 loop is CASSEGLAGVYEQYF. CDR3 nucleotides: TGCGCCAGCAGTGAGGGGTTAGCGGGAGTCTACGAGCAGTACTTC.

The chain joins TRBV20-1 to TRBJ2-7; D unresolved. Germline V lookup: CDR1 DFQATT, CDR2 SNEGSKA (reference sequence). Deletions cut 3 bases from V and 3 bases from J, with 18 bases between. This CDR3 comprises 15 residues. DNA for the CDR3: TGCAGTGCTAGTGGGGTAACTTCTGGGTTCTACGAGCAGTACTTC. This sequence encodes CSASGVTSGFYEQYF.

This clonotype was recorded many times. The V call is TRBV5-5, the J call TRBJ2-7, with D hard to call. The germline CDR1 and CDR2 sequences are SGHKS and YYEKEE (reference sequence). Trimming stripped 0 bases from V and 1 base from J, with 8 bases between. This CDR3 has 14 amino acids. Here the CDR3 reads CASSLDGRSYEQYF. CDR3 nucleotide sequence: TGTGCCAGCAGCTTGGACGGCCGTTCCTACGAGCAGTACTTC.

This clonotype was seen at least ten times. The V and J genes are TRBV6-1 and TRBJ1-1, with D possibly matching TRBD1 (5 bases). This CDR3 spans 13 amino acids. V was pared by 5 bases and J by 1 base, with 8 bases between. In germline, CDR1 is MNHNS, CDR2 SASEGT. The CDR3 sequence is CASSRQRNTEAFF. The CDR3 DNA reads TGTGCCAGCAGTCGACAGAGGAACACTGAAGCTTTCTTT.

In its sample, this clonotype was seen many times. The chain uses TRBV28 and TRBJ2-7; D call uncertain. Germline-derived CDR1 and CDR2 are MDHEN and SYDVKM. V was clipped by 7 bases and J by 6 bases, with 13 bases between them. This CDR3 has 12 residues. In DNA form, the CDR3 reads TGTGCCAGCACCCCCGGGCGAGGCGAGCAGTACTTC. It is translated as CASTPGRGEQYF.

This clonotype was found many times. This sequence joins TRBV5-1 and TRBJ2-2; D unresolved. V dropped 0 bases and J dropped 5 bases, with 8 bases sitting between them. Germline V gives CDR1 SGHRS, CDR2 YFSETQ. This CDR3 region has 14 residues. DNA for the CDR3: TGCGCCAGCAGCTTGGACGACGGGACCGGGGAGCTGTTTTTT. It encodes CASSLDDGTGELFF.

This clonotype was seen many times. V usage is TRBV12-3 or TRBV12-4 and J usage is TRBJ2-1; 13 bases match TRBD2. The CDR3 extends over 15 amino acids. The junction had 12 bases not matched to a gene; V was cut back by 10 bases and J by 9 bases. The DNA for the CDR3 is TGTGCCACCACCATCAAACTAGCGGGAGGGTTTGAGCAGTTCTTC. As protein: CATTIKLAGGFEQFF.

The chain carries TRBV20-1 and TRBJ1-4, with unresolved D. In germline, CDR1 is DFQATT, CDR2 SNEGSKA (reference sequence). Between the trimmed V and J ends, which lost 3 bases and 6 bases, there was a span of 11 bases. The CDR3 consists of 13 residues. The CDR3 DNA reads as TGCAGTGCTAGTAAAGGGTTTGATGAAAAACTGTTTTTT. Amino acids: CSASKGFDEKLFF.

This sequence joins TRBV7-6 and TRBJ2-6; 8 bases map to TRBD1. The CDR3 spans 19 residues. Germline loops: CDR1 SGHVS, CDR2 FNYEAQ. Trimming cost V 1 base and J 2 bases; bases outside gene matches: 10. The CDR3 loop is CASSLEVAGGATGANVLTF. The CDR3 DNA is TGTGCCAGCAGCTTAGAGGTGGCAGGGGGCGCAACTGGGGCCAACGTCCTGACTTTC. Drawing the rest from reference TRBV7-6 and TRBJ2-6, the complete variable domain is GAGVSQSPRYKVTKRGQDVALRCDPISGHVSLYWYRQALGQGPEFLTYFNYEAQQDKSGLPNDRFSAERPEGSISTLTIQRTEQRDSAMYRCASSLEVAGGATGANVLTFGAGSRLTVL.

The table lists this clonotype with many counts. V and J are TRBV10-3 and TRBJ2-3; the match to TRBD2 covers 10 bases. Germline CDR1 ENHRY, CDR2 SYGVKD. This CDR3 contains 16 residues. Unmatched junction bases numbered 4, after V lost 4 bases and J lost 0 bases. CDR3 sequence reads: CAISGAGGPSTDTQYF. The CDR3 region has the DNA TGTGCCATCAGTGGAGCGGGAGGGCCGAGCACAGATACGCAGTATTTT.

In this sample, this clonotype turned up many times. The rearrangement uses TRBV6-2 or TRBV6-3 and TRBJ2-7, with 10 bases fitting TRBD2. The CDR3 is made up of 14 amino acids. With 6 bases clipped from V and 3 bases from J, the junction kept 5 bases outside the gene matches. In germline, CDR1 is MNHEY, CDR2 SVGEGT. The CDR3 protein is CASSRTSGLYEQYF. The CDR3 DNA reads TGTGCCAGCAGCAGGACTAGCGGTCTCTACGAGCAGTACTTC.

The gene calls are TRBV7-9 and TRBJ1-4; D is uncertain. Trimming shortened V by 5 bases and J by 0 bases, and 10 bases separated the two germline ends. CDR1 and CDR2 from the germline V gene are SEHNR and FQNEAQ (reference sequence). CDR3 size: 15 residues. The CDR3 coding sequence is TGTGCCAGCAGCCAGCAGGTTGCAACTAATGAAAAACTGTTTTTT. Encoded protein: CASSQQVATNEKLFF.

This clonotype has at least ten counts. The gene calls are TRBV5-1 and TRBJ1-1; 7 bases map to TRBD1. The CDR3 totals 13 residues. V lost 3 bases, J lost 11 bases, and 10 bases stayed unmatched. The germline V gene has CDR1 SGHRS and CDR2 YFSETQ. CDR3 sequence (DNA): TGCGCCAGCAGCTCGGAGGAGGGGGCGCCGGCTTTCTTT. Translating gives CASSSEEGAPAFF.

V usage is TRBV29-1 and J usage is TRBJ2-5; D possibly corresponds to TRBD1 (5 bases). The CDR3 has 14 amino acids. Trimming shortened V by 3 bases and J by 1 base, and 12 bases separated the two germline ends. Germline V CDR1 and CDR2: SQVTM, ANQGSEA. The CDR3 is CSVDGQGFQETQYF. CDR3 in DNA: TGCAGCGTTGACGGGCAGGGCTTCCAAGAGACCCAGTACTTC.

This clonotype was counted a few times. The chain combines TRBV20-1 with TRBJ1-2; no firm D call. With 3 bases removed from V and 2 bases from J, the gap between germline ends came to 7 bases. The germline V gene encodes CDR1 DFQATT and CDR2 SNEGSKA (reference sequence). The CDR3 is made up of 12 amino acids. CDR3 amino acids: CSASSQNYGYTF. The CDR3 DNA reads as TGCAGTGCTAGTTCGCAAAACTATGGCTACACCTTC.

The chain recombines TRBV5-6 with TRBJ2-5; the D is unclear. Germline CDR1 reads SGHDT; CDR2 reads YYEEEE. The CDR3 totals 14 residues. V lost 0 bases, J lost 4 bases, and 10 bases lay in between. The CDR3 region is CASSLVGESETQYF. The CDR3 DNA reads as TGTGCCAGCAGCTTGGTGGGTGAATCAGAGACCCAGTACTTC.

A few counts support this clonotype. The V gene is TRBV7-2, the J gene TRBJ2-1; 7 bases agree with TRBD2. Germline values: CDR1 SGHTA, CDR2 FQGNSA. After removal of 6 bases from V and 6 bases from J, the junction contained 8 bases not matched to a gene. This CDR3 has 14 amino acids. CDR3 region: CASSPRPSGNEQFF. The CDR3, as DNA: TGTGCCAGCAGTCCACGGCCTAGCGGCAATGAGCAGTTCTTC.

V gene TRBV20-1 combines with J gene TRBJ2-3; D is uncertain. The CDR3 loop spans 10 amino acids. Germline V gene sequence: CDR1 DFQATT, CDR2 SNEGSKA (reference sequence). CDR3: CSVWADTQYF. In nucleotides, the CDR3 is TGCAGCGTCTGGGCAGATACGCAGTATTTT.

CDR3 protein: CASSGLSGGGRETQYF. The CDR3 DNA follows: TGTGCCAGCAGCGGACTAAGCGGGGGAGGCAGAGAGACCCAGTACTTC. The chain carries TRBV12-3 or TRBV12-4 and TRBJ2-5; TRBD2 aligns across 8 bases. V was clipped by 6 bases and J by 4 bases; unmatched bases: 13. The CDR3 runs to 16 residues.

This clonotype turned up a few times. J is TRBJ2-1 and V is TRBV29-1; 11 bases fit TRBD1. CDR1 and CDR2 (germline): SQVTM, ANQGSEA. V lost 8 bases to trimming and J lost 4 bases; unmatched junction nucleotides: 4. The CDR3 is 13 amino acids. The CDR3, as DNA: TGCAGCACAGGGACAGGGGGATACAATGAGCAGTTCTTC. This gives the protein CSTGTGGYNEQFF.

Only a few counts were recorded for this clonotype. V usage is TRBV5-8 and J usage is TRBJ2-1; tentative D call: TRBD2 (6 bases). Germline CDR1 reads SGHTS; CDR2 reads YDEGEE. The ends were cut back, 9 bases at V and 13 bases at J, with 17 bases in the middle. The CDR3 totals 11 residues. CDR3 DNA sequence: TGTGCCACCCGGCTAGCGTCCGAACAGTTCTTC. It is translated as CATRLASEQFF. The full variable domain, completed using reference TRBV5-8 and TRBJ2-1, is EAGVTQSPTHLIKTRGQQATLRCSPISGHTSVYWYQQALGLGLQFLLWYDEGEERNRGNFPPRFSGRQFPNYSSELNVNALELEDSALYLCATRLASEQFFGPGTRLTVL.

The CDR3 is CASSWDRGGNEQFF. In DNA, the CDR3 is TGTGCCAGCAGCTGGGACAGGGGAGGAAATGAGCAGTTCTTC. The rearrangement links TRBV27 to TRBJ2-1, with 10 bases fitting TRBD1. This CDR3 region has 14 residues. Germline V gives CDR1 MNHEY, CDR2 SMNVEV (reference sequence). Germline trimming cut 6 bases from V and 7 bases from J; bases unmatched to any gene: 6.

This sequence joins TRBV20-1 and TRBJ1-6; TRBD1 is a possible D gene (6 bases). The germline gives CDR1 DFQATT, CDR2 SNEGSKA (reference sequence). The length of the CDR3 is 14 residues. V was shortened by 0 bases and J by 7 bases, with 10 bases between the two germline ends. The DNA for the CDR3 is TGCAGTGCTAGAGATGCCAGGGGCAATTCACCCCTCCACTTT. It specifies CSARDARGNSPLHF.

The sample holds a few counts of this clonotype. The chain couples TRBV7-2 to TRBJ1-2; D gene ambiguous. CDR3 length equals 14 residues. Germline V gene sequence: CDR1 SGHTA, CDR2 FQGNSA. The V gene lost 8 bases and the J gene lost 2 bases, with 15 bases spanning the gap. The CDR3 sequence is CASAPRRANYGYTF. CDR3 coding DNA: TGTGCCAGCGCCCCTCGCCGGGCCAACTATGGCTACACCTTC.

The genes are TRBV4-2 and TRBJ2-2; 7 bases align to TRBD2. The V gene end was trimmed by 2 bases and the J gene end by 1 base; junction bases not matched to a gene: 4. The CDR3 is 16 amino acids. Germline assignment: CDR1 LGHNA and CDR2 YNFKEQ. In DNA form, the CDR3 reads TGTGCCAGCAGCCAACCCCTAGCGGTGAACACCGGGGAGCTGTTTTTT. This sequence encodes CASSQPLAVNTGELFF.

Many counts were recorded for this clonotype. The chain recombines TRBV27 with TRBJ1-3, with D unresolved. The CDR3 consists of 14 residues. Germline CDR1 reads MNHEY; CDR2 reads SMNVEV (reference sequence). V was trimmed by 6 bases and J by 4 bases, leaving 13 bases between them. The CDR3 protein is CASSNRLGGNTIYF. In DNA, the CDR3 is TGTGCCAGCAGCAATCGACTCGGCGGAAACACCATATATTTT.

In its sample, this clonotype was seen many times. CDR3 nucleotide sequence: TGTGCCAGCAGCGTAGTGGAGGGGGCCTACAATGAGCAGTTCTTC. Encoded protein: CASSVVEGAYNEQFF. This chain connects TRBV9 to TRBJ2-1, with D perhaps matching TRBD1 or TRBD2 (6 bases each). V lost 0 bases and J 2 bases, leaving 9 bases between the germline ends. The CDR3 has 15 amino acids. The germline gives CDR1 SGDLS, CDR2 YYNGEE.

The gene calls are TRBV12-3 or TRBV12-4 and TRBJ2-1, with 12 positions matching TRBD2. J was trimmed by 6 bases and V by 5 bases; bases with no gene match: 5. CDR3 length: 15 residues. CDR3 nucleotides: TGTGCCAGCAGTCCGTGGACTAGCGGGGCCAATGAGCAGTTCTTC. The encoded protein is CASSPWTSGANEQFF.

The chain's CDR3 is CASSSSSSPGEQYF. CDR3 sequence (DNA): TGTGCCAGCAGTAGCTCGTCCTCTCCTGGCGAGCAGTACTTC. The rearrangement uses TRBV6-5 and TRBJ2-7; D unclear. The CDR3 is made up of 14 amino acids. V lost 5 bases, J lost 6 bases, and 17 bases lay in between. Looked up from germline, CDR1 is MNHEY and CDR2 is SVGAGI.